The source of this T cell receptor beta chain is a study of T cell changes during pregnancy in multiple sclerosis. Sequenced by immunoSEQ multiplex PCR; TCRdb stores in-frame clones only, minus some. The sample includes some 60,000 clones, approximately 90% of them seen just once. The sequence was collected from a female donor with multiple sclerosis, enrolled in a pregnancy study. The sequenced sample was CD4+ T cells from peripheral blood mononuclear cells, obtained in the third trimester of pregnancy.

CDR3 residues: CASSSTSRGLVSGNTIYF. As DNA, the CDR3 is TGTGCCAGCAGTTCCACTTCCAGGGGGCTGGTCTCTGGAAACACCATATATTTT. This rearrangement joins TRBV27 to TRBJ1-3; 8 nucleotides line up with TRBD1. CDR3 length: 18 amino acids. Unmatched junction bases numbered 11, after V lost 4 bases and J lost 0 bases. CDR1 is MNHEY and CDR2 is SMNVEV in the germline V gene (reference sequence).